These 20 T cell receptor beta chains were sequenced from one sample in a study of T cell repertoires in cytomegalovirus infection. A single record per CDR3 protein comes from TCRdb applying MiXCR to the reads. The sample includes some 920,000 distinct CDR3 sequences, approximately 31% seen only once; the top ten take 13%. These receptors' targets are unknown. The sequencing used cultured CD8+ T cells from PBMCs, collected from culture after CMV antigen stimulation. The origin of the receptors is a human donor in good health (CMV status not recorded). Some clones in this sample may be carry-over from other donors' samples.

The gene calls are TRBV6-8 and TRBJ2-2, with D perhaps matching TRBD1 (5 bases). The CDR3 sequence is 13 residues long. Germline CDR1 MNHGY, CDR2 SAAAGT. Trimming removed 7 bases from V and 5 bases from J, with 11 bases in between. The CDR3 loop reads CASTFDRTGELFF. The CDR3 DNA sequence: TGTGCCAGCACCTTTGACAGAACCGGGGAGCTGTTTTTT.

The chain uses TRBV15 and TRBJ1-5, with D possibly matching TRBD1 (6 bases). Trimming removed 5 bases at V and 5 bases at J, with 19 bases between. CDR1 is LNHNV, CDR2 YYDKDF, per germline (reference sequence). CDR3 length: 16 amino acids. The CDR3 DNA sequence: TGTGCCACCAGCGAGGGGGGCCGGATGCATCATCAGCCCCAGCATTTT. Translating it yields CATSEGGRMHHQPQHF. The full variable domain, in which reference TRBV15 and TRBJ1-5 provide the parts outside the CDR3, is DAMVIQNPRYQVTQFGKPVTLSCSQTLNHNVMYWYQQKSSQAPKLLFHYYDKDFNNEADTPDNFQSRRPNTSFCFLDIRSPGLGDTAMYLCATSEGGRMHHQPQHFGDGTRLSIL.

The genes are TRBV4-2 and TRBJ1-4; D possibly corresponds to TRBD1 (5 bases). CDR1 and CDR2 from the germline V gene are LGHNA and YNFKEQ. Trimming cost V 2 bases and J 0 bases, with 13 bases left between them. This CDR3 is 17 amino acids long. CDR3 amino acids: CASSQPTEYATNEKLFF. In nucleotides, the CDR3 is TGTGCCAGCAGCCAACCGACAGAATATGCAACTAATGAAAAACTGTTTTTT.

J is TRBJ2-2 and V is TRBV27, with D uncertain. Trimming removed 5 bases from V and 0 bases from J, with 13 bases in between. The CDR3 is 16 amino acids. Per the germline V gene, CDR1 is MNHEY and CDR2 is SMNVEV (reference sequence). The CDR3 is CASSPLTPPNTGELFF. The CDR3 bases are TGTGCCAGCAGTCCCCTGACACCCCCGAACACCGGGGAGCTGTTTTTT.

The table lists this clonotype with a few counts. The V and J genes are TRBV24-1 and TRBJ1-5; no reliable D call. Germline V gene data show CDR1 as KGHDR and CDR2 as SFDVKD. Trimming pared 4 bases from V and 0 bases from J, leaving 9 bases between. The CDR3 has 15 amino acids. The CDR3 reads CATSEGRVSNQPQHF. CDR3 nucleotide sequence: TGTGCCACCAGTGAGGGCAGAGTTAGCAATCAGCCCCAGCATTTT.

The rearrangement uses TRBV5-5 and TRBJ2-1, with D perhaps TRBD1 (5 bases). V lost 3 bases and J 0 bases, leaving 13 bases between the germline ends. The CDR3 totals 16 residues. CDR1 is SGHKS, CDR2 YYEKEE, per germline (reference sequence). The CDR3 loop is CASSWKDTDSYNEQFF. The CDR3 DNA follows: TGTGCCAGCAGCTGGAAGGACACCGACTCCTACAATGAGCAGTTCTTC.

This rearrangement joins TRBV9 to TRBJ1-5; weak D call: TRBD1 (5 bases). The V end was cut by 0 bases, the J end by 6 bases, with 10 bases between. This CDR3 has 14 amino acids. Per germline, CDR1 SGDLS and CDR2 YYNGEE. CDR3 sequence (DNA): TGTGCCAGCAGCGTAGGGGGGGAAGGTCAGCCCCAGCATTTT. Residues: CASSVGGEGQPQHF.

This clonotype showed up many times. The chain joins TRBV7-2 to TRBJ1-3; D might be TRBD1 (5 bases). The CDR3 consists of 14 residues. V shed 3 bases and J shed 2 bases, with 8 bases lying between them. CDR1 is SGHTA and CDR2 is FQGNSA in the germline V gene. CDR3 residues: CASSFWGAGNTIYF. The CDR3 nucleotides are TGTGCCAGCAGCTTCTGGGGGGCTGGAAACACCATATATTTT.

This chain joins TRBV20-1 and TRBJ2-3, with a tentative D call TRBD2 (6 bases). The CDR3 is 16 amino acids. Germline CDR1 reads DFQATT; CDR2 reads SNEGSKA (reference sequence). The V end lost 0 bases, the J end lost 0 bases, and 13 bases lay between the germline ends. CDR3 coding DNA: TGCAGTGCTAGAGATATCGCGCGGGGAAGCACAGATACGCAGTATTTT. Translating gives CSARDIARGSTDTQYF.

This clonotype has at least ten counts. The rearrangement joins TRBV7-6 to TRBJ2-7, with a possible D match to TRBD1 (5 bases). The CDR3 spans 13 residues. Trimming stripped 5 bases from V and 1 base from J, with 9 bases between. Germline V gene data show CDR1 as SGHVS and CDR2 as FNYEAQ. This chain's CDR3 is CASSPTVSYEQYF. The CDR3 nucleotides read TGTGCCAGCAGCCCGACAGTATCCTACGAGCAGTACTTC.

There are a few counts of this clonotype. The chain is built from TRBV4-2 and TRBJ2-3; unclear D gene. Germline CDR1 is LGHNA and CDR2 is YNFKEQ. There are 13 residues in the CDR3. The V end lost 3 bases, the J end lost 4 bases, and 8 bases lay between the germline ends. CDR3 sequence: CASSQKVPDTQYF. The CDR3 DNA is TGTGCCAGCAGCCAGAAGGTACCAGATACGCAGTATTTT.

This clonotype was found a few times. The chain is built from TRBV4-1 and TRBJ2-7; perhaps TRBD1 as D (6 bases). V was cut by 4 bases and J by 2 bases, with 15 bases left in between. Germline V gene sequence: CDR1 MGHRA, CDR2 YSYEKL. The CDR3 length is 15 residues. The CDR3 reads CASSLRTASAYEQYF. The CDR3 DNA sequence: TGCGCCAGCAGCCTTCGGACAGCGTCAGCCTACGAGCAGTACTTC.

V is TRBV7-8 and J is TRBJ1-2, with 9 bases matching TRBD1. This CDR3 comprises 14 residues. Germline CDR1 is SGHVS and CDR2 is FQNEAQ. The trim removed 5 bases at V and 4 bases at J, leaving 5 bases unmatched. CDR3 sequence reads: CASSGGQGPYGYTF. CDR3 coding DNA: TGTGCCAGCAGCGGGGGACAGGGTCCCTATGGCTACACCTTC.

This clonotype has only a few counts. The chain joins TRBV28 to TRBJ1-6; 8 nucleotides agree with TRBD1. From germline, CDR1 is MDHEN and CDR2 SYDVKM. CDR3 length: 14 amino acids. J lost 9 bases, V lost 6 bases, and 7 bases had no gene match. CDR3 nucleotides: TGTGCCAGCAGACCCGGGACAGGCCCTTCACCCCTCCACTTT. Translation: CASRPGTGPSPLHF.

This chain links TRBV7-4 with TRBJ1-2, with 9 bases aligning to TRBD1. V was clipped by 3 bases and J by 2 bases; unmatched bases: 7. Germline lookup yields CDR1 SGHVT and CDR2 SQSDAQ. The CDR3 runs to 16 residues. CDR3 in DNA: TGTGCCAGCAGCTTTAGGGAAGGACAGGGGAACTATGGCTACACCTTC. Its protein product is CASSFREGQGNYGYTF.

J is TRBJ1-2 and V is TRBV7-9; D is ambiguous. Trimming left V 0 bases short and J 3 bases short, with 8 bases between. Germline values: CDR1 SEHNR, CDR2 FQNEAQ (reference sequence). CDR3 size: 14 residues. CDR3 coding DNA: TGTGCCAGCAGCTTAGCGTTGGGAGACTATGGCTACACCTTC. It translates to CASSLALGDYGYTF.

The chain employs TRBV12-3 or TRBV12-4 and TRBJ1-5, with D hard to call. Trimming removed 7 bases from V and 7 bases from J, with 17 bases in between. The CDR3 is 14 amino acids. The CDR3 DNA follows: TGTGCCAGCACCTTGGGTCCTGGAGGACAGCCCCAGCATTTT. This encodes CASTLGPGGQPQHF.

This clonotype was observed at least ten times. The chain joins TRBV27 to TRBJ2-7, with a possible D match to TRBD1 (6 bases). The CDR3 totals 13 residues. Germline-derived CDR1 and CDR2 are MNHEY and SMNVEV (reference sequence). Trimming removed 3 bases from V and 7 bases from J, with 13 bases in between. The CDR3 DNA reads as TGTGCCAGCAGTTTCGGACAGCTCCGTGAGCAGTACTTC. This translates into CASSFGQLREQYF.

The V and J genes are TRBV27 and TRBJ1-4; the match to TRBD1 covers 9 bases. Germline values: CDR1 MNHEY, CDR2 SMNVEV (reference sequence). J lost 6 bases, V lost 5 bases, and 7 bases had no gene match. CDR3 length: 15 residues. CDR3 nucleotides: TGTGCCAGCAGTCCCAGGACAGGGGTAGATGAAAAACTGTTTTTT. Translated: CASSPRTGVDEKLFF.

This rearrangement joins TRBV6-6 to TRBJ1-2; TRBD1 aligns across 8 bases. The CDR3 consists of 17 residues. The trim removed 5 bases at V and 2 bases at J, leaving 13 bases unmatched. CDR1 and CDR2 from the germline V gene are MNHNY and SVGAGI (reference sequence). The CDR3 DNA follows: TGTGCCAGCAGTGGCTCCCGACAGGGGATATCCAACTATGGCTACACCTTC. Translation: CASSGSRQGISNYGYTF.